This TCR beta chain originates from a study of metastatic and nonmetastatic thyroid tumors. On the study more broadly: Blood and tumor or nodule tissue repertoires from malignant and benign thyroid patients were compared. Study conclusions and caveats: A significant increase in TCR beta diversity was reportedly seen in malignant thyroid tumors relative to benign nodules, in blood and tumor.

CDR1 is MGHRA and CDR2 is YSYEKL in the germline V gene. The CDR3 is 14 amino acids. Trimming pared 2 bases from V and 7 bases from J, leaving 12 bases between. This clone was picked up many times. Its antigen is undetermined. In the authors' workflow: Across clinicopathological groups, CDR3 differences served as the basis for building a distant-metastasis classifier for papillary thyroid cancer. TCRdb reprocessed the PCR reads using MiXCR. TCRdb, not the authors, supplied the V and J calls. The repertoire holds around 45,000 clones, with around 3.1% as singletons. Among the patients, none had received any treatment before thyroid surgery.

The sequencing sample was made of blood. V usage is TRBV4-1 and J usage is TRBJ2-1, with D perhaps matching TRBD1 (6 bases). This clonotype was obtained from a female donor with papillary thyroid cancer or a benign thyroid nodule (not recorded which). Some clones in this sample may be carry-over from other donors' samples. The CDR3 sequence is CASSQPGQLNEQFF. CDR3 bases: TGCGCCAGCAGCCAACCGGGACAATTGAATGAGCAGTTCTTC.